Below, 17 T cell receptor beta chains from the same sample are listed, as sequenced in a study of monozygotic twins with inflammatory bowel disease. No DNA is given; TCRdb re-called the 5' RACE reads and lists each CDR3 protein once. Here the sample table reports about 420,000 distinct CDR3 sequences. The sequenced sample consisted of blood. The receptors come from a human donor with ulcerative colitis or Crohn's disease, or a healthy co-twin of an affected twin (not recorded which).

The genes are TRBV5-6 and TRBJ2-1; TCRdb returns TRBD2, unconfirmable since there is no DNA. The CDR3 runs to 13 residues. CDR1 and CDR2 (germline): SGHDT, YYEEEE. This CDR3 reads CASSQTSGNEQFF.

The chain is built from TRBV19 and TRBJ1-2; with no DNA, the TCRdb D assignment of TRBD1 cannot be verified. Germline CDR1 is LNHDA and CDR2 is SQIVND (reference sequence). The CDR3 runs 14 residues. This CDR3 is CASSIGQGGYGYTF.

This chain joins TRBV5-1 and TRBJ2-1; TCRdb's assignment of TRBD2 cannot be checked, as there is no DNA. The CDR3 has 15 residues. CDR1 SGHRS and CDR2 YFSETQ come from the germline V gene. The CDR3 reads CASSLDAAGAGEQFF.

This rearrangement joins TRBV7-9 to TRBJ1-2; TCRdb's D gene call, TRBD1, goes unchecked for lack of DNA. The CDR3 is 13 amino acids. Germline V gene lookup returns CDR1 SEHNR and CDR2 FQNEAQ (reference sequence). The CDR3: CASSLGVLGRYTF.

The V gene is TRBV15, the J gene TRBJ2-2; TCRdb proposes TRBD1, but this gene call is untestable without DNA. This CDR3 has 16 residues. Germline-derived CDR1 and CDR2 are LNHNV and YYDKDF (reference sequence). The CDR3 region is CATSRGQGPGVGELFF.

The chain links TRBV27 to TRBJ2-6; no DNA is available, so the TRBD2 call from TCRdb remains unchecked. The CDR3 length is 14 residues. CDR1 and CDR2 from the germline V gene are MNHEY and SMNVEV (reference sequence). This CDR3 reads CASSSLTGVNVLTF.

This chain uses TRBV9 with TRBJ2-3; TCRdb picks TRBD2, but there is no DNA to check that call. The CDR3 contains 15 residues. Germline values: CDR1 SGDLS, CDR2 YYNGEE. The CDR3 sequence: CASSVGQGGTDTQYF.

This chain uses TRBV29-1 with TRBJ2-7; no DNA is available, so the TRBD1 call from TCRdb remains unchecked. CDR1 SQVTM and CDR2 ANQGSEA come from the germline V gene. This CDR3 comprises 13 residues. The CDR3 loop reads CSVDAQGAYEQYF.

This rearrangement joins TRBV7-9 to TRBJ1-1; there is no DNA to check the TCRdb D call of TRBD1. CDR1 is SEHNR, CDR2 FQNEAQ, per germline (reference sequence). The CDR3 covers 14 residues. The CDR3 protein is CASSKGQLNTEAFF.

The chain couples TRBV4-3 to TRBJ2-3. CDR1 and CDR2 from the germline V gene are LGHNA and YSLEER. This CDR3 region has 15 residues. CDR3 loop: CASSQEVLAPDTQYF.

Here the CDR3 reads CASSDRDQLDGYTF. The chain is built from TRBV19 and TRBJ1-2. Germline V gene sequence: CDR1 LNHDA, CDR2 SQIVND (reference sequence). The CDR3 is made up of 14 amino acids.

The chain carries TRBV4-1 and TRBJ2-2; no DNA is available, so the TRBD1 call from TCRdb remains unchecked. This CDR3 contains 16 residues. Germline CDR1 reads MGHRA; CDR2 reads YSYEKL. CDR3 protein: CASRLTGVVGTGELFF.

V is TRBV10-1 and J is TRBJ2-1. The V gene's germline CDR1 is WNHNN and CDR2 SYGVQD (reference sequence). The CDR3 has 13 amino acids. CDR3 amino acids: CASSVHRYNEQFF.

The J gene is TRBJ2-1, the V gene TRBV14; with no DNA, the TCRdb D assignment of TRBD2 cannot be verified. Germline CDR1 is SGHDN and CDR2 is FVKESK. The CDR3 is made up of 21 amino acids. This chain's CDR3 is CASSQGALWGGRRSSYNEQFF.

The V and J genes are TRBV7-9 and TRBJ1-2; without DNA, the TCRdb call of TRBD1 cannot be checked. Germline loops: CDR1 SEHNR, CDR2 FQNEAQ (reference sequence). The CDR3 sequence is 14 residues long. CDR3 amino acids: CASSKGSGDYGYTF.

The chain recombines TRBV5-6 with TRBJ2-1. Germline lookup yields CDR1 SGHDT and CDR2 YYEEEE. CDR3 size: 17 residues. CDR3 in amino acids: CASTVSSGVSSYNEQFF.

The chain carries TRBV20-1 and TRBJ2-2; TCRdb picks TRBD1, but there is no DNA to check that call. This CDR3 is built from 13 residues. Germline V lookup: CDR1 DFQATT, CDR2 SNEGSKA (reference sequence). CDR3: CSARGPDTGELFF.